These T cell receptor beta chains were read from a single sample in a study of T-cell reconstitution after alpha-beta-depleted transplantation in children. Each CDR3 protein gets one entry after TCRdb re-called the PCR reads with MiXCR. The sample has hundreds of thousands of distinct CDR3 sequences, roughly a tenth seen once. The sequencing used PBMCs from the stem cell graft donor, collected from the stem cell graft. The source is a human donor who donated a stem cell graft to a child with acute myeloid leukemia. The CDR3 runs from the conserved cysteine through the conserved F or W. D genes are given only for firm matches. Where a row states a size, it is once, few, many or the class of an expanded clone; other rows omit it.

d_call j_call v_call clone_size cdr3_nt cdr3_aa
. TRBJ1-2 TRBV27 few TGTGCCAGCAGTGTGAGGGGAAACTATGGCTACACCTTC CASSVRGNYGYTF
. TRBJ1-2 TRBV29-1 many TGCAGCGTTGGAACAAGCTCTAACTATGGCTACACCTTC CSVGTSSNYGYTF
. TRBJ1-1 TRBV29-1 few TGCAGCGTTGAAGAGGCGCAGGGGATGACTGAAGCTTTCTTT CSVEEAQGMTEAFF
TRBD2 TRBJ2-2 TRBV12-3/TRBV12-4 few TGTGCCAGCACCCGTACTAGCGGGAGCTCGCCCGGGGAGCTGTTTTTT CASTRTSGSSPGELFF
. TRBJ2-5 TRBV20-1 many TGCAGTGCTGGACGTATCGGAGAGACCCAGTACTTC CSAGRIGETQYF
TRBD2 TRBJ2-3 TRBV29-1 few TGCAGCGTTGATGGTCCTAGCGGATCTGATACGCAGTATTTT CSVDGPSGSDTQYF
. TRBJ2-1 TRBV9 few TGTGCCAGCAGCGTAGAGGTCAGGGGAATAAATGAGCAGTTCTTC CASSVEVRGINEQFF
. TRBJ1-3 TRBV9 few TGTGCCAGCAGCGTGGGAACTGGAAACACCATATATTTT CASSVGTGNTIYF
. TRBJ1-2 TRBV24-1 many TGTGCCACCAGGGGTGAGGCAGACCTCTATGGCTACACCTTC CATRGEADLYGYTF
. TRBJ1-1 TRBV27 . TGTGCCAGCAGTTTATTAACGGGGGGGGGTAAGGGCACTGAAGCTTTCTTT CASSLLTGGGKGTEAFF
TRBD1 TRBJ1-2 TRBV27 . TGTGCCAGCAGTTCGACAGGGTTCGGCTATGGCTACACCTTC CASSSTGFGYGYTF
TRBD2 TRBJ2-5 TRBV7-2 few TGTGCCAGCAGCTTAAGGGCGGGAGGGCAAGAGACCCAGTACTTC CASSLRAGGQETQYF
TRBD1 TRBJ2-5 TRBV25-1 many TGTGCCAGCAGTGAATACCGGAGCAGGGGGCCGGAGACCCAGTACTTC CASSEYRSRGPETQYF
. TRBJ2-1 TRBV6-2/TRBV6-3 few TGTGCCAGCAGTTACTCGACCCGACAGTACAATGAGCAGTTCTTC CASSYSTRQYNEQFF
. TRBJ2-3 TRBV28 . TGTGCCAGCAGGGTCGGGACGGGCACAGATACGCAGTATTTT CASRVGTGTDTQYF
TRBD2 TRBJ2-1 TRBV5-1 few TGCGCCAGCAGCCCTCCTAGCGGGAGGGCCGGTGAGCAGTTCTTC CASSPPSGRAGEQFF
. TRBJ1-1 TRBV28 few TGTGCCAGCAGTTTATTGGGGATCCCTGAAGCTTTCTTT CASSLLGIPEAFF
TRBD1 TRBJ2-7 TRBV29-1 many TGCAGCGTCGCGCTAACAGGGGGCGCCGGGTACTACGAGCAGTACTTC CSVALTGGAGYYEQYF
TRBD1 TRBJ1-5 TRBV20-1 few TGCAGTGCTCTCGACAGGGTCGGAGGAGGCAATCAGCCCCAGCATTTT CSALDRVGGGNQPQHF
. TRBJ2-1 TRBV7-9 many TGTGCCAGCAGCCCGATGGGGGAGGACGACAATGAGCAGTTCTTC CASSPMGEDDNEQFF
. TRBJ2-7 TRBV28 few TGTGCCAGCACCACGCCACAGGGTTACGAGCAGTACTTC CASTTPQGYEQYF
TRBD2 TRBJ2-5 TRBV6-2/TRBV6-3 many TGTGCCAGCAGTTACGAGCTAGCGGAAGAGACCCAGTACTTC CASSYELAEETQYF
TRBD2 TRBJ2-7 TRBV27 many TGTGCCAGCAGTTTACTCAGGACTAGCTACGAGCAGTACTTC CASSLLRTSYEQYF
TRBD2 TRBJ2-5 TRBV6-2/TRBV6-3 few TGTGCCAGCAGTTCCCTAGCGGGGACCACGACCCAGTACTTC CASSSLAGTTTQYF
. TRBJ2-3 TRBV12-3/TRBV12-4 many TGTGCCAGCAGTTTACCCACAACTAGCACAGATACGCAGTATTTT CASSLPTTSTDTQYF
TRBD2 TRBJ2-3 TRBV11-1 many TGTGCCAGCAGCTCAGGGAGGCTTTCCCGGCGGGAGTCAGATACGCAGTATTTT CASSSGRLSRRESDTQYF
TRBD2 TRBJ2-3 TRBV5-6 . TGTGCCAGCAGCTTGTCGGCGGGAGTCGGGGATACGCAGTATTTT CASSLSAGVGDTQYF
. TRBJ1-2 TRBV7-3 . TGTGCCAGCAGTCAACAGCAACGCTATGGCTACACCTTC CASSQQQRYGYTF
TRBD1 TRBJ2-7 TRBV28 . TGTGCCAGCAGTCGGACAGGGGGCGACCACGAGCAGTACTTC CASSRTGGDHEQYF
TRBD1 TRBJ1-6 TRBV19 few TGTGCCAGTAGTATCGGGACAGGAGGTAATAATTCACCCCTCCACTTT CASSIGTGGNNSPLHF
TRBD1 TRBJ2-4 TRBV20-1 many TGCAGTGCTAGTGCAGGGGGCGGAAACATTCAGTACTTC CSASAGGGNIQYF
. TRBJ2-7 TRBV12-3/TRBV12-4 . TGTGCCAGCCGATCAAGCCTAGCGTACTCCTACGAGCAGTACTTC CASRSSLAYSYEQYF
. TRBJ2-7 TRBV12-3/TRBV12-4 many TGTGCCAGCAGGGGGCTAAACGAGCAGTACTTC CASRGLNEQYF
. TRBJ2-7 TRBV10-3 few TGTGCCATCAGTGAGTCATACGGACAGACCTACGAGCAGTACTTC CAISESYGQTYEQYF
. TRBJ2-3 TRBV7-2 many TGTGCCAGCAGCGTCCCCCCCGGGACCGGTCTGTATTTT CASSVPPGTGLYF
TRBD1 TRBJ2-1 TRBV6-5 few TGTGCCAGCAGTTACGGGACAGGGTCAAACAATGAGCAGTTCTTC CASSYGTGSNNEQFF
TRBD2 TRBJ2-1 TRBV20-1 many TGCAGTGCCACTAGCGGGAGCTCCTACAATGAGCAGTTCTTC CSATSGSSYNEQFF
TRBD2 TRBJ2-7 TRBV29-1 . TGCAGCGCCCTTAGCGGGGTTTTCTACGAGCAGTACTTC CSALSGVFYEQYF
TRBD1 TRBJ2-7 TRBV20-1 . TGCAGTGCTAGGGGGACAGGGAAACAGTACTTC CSARGTGKQYF
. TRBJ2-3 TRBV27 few TGTGCCAGCAAAATGGTGGCAGTCAGCACAGATACGCAGTATTTT CASKMVAVSTDTQYF
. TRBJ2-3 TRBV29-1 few TGCAGCGTTGCAGAGGTGGACCAGTATTTT CSVAEVDQYF
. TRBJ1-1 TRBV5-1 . TGCGCCAGCAGGACAGGCCACCGGGACACTGAAGCTTTCTTT CASRTGHRDTEAFF
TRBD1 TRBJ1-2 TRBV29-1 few TGCAGCGTTACCGGGACAGGGTACGGCTACACCTTC CSVTGTGYGYTF
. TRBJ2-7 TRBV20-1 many TGCAGTGCTAGAGAACCGACTCGCTCCTACGAGCAGTACTTC CSAREPTRSYEQYF
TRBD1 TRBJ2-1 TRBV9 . TGTGCCAGCAGCCCAGGTACGGTCCCAGGGGGTGAGCAGTTCTTC CASSPGTVPGGEQFF
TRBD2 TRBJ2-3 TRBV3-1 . TGTGCCAGCAGCCAAGGAACCCCGGGACTAGCGGCAGATACGCAGTTTTTT CASSQGTPGLAADTQFF
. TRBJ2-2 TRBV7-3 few TGTGCCAGCAGCTTAACGTGGGGCGGGGAGCTGTTTTTT CASSLTWGGELFF
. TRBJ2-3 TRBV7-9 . TGTGCCAGCAGCTTGAAAACTGGAGTAGGTTCCACGCAGTATTTT CASSLKTGVGSTQYF
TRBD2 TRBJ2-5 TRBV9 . TGTGCCAGCAGCCCGAGGCCCTTACTAGCGGGAGAAGAGACCCAGTACTTC CASSPRPLLAGEETQYF
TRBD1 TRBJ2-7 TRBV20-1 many TGCAGTGCTAGAGGTTGGGGGACAGGGCGAGAGCAGTACTTC CSARGWGTGREQYF
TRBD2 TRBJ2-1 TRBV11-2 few TGTGCCAGCAGCACTCGGACTAGCGGGAGCAATGAGCAGTTCTTC CASSTRTSGSNEQFF
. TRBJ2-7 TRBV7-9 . TGTGCCAGCAGCTCCCTGGCGGGGCAGTACTTC CASSSLAGQYF
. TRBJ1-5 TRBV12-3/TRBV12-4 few TGTGCCAGCAGTTTGTCCCTGGGTCAGCCCCAGCATTTT CASSLSLGQPQHF
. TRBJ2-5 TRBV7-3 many TGTGCCAGCAGCTTAAATCAGGGGCAAGAGACCCAGTACTTC CASSLNQGQETQYF
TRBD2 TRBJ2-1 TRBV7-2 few TGTGCCAGCAGATCCCCGGGACTAGAAAGCAGACCTGAGCAGTTCTTC CASRSPGLESRPEQFF
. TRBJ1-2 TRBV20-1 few TGCAGTGCTCCCCGGGACACCTATGGCTACACCTTC CSAPRDTYGYTF
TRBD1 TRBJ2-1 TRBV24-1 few TGTGCCACCGGCCACAGGGGCGCAAGGAATGAGCAGTTCTTC CATGHRGARNEQFF
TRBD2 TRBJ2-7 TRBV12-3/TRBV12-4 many TGTGCCAGCAGTCCCGATCCGGGACTACTCTACGAGCAGTACTTC CASSPDPGLLYEQYF